The following is a T cell receptor (beta chain) sequence with its context. Its antigen remains unidentified. No base quality information exists; no much larger clone differs at one position. The CDR3 regions of human TCRbeta chains were analyzed by immunosequencing. The source study handled its data this way. TCRs in the repertoires were compared against a reference library of SARS-CoV-2-specific TCRs that had been generated with the MIRA antigen-specificity platform. Breadth was defined as the fraction of unique TCRs that were SARS-CoV-2-associated. Depth was defined as the fraction of total T cells that were SARS-CoV-2-associated. Using the MIRA data, every spike-specific TCR was mapped to the spike region that the TCR reacted to and assigned to either a CD4 or a CD8 class. Log10-transformed breadth and depth values were compared by one-way ANOVA with Sidak's multiple comparisons tests. TCRdb re-hosts the immuneACCESS table, in-frame sequences only. Its copies lack some clones; in the studies checked, an unresolved V gene accounts for under half of them, and the cause for the rest is not known. The V and J calls and clone size were taken over from that table, and D and trimming were inferred from the DNA. This sample has 110,000 to 150,000 clones in its table, and roughly 90% of those were observed once. The top ten clones comprise 5.5% to 6.5% of the sample.

Read against the paper, the sample's time point label means: baseline before first vaccination. Vaccinee samples were obtained from the UK trials COV001 and COV002, which included a single-blind randomized controlled phase 2/3 trial of AZD1222 (ChAdOx1 nCoV-19) in healthy adults. Trial participant PBMC samples were collected at day 0 and day 28 after the second dose for TCRbeta chain sequencing. A distance of 8 bases separates the germline ends of V and J, which lose 3 bases and 3 bases respectively. From a lookup of the germline V gene (reference sequence), CDR1 and CDR2 are SEHNR and FQNEAQ. There are 13 amino acids in the CDR3, from cysteine to phenylalanine inclusive. The CDR3 DNA has 39 bases and is translated from base 1. This sample is part of a study of T cell responses to AZD1222 COVID-19 vaccine (dated by TCRdb to the early 2020s). Background for the entire study: AZD1222 recipients with second doses at about 4 weeks or about 12 weeks were pooled, because spike-specific TCR depth and breadth did not differ between schedules. TCR sequencing covered 233 trial participants: 207 given two doses of AZD1222 and 26 given two doses of MenACWY control vaccine. Trial participants were enrolled by age into 18-55, 56-69 and 70-plus year subgroups, with about 150, 27 and 61 TCR-sequenced participants respectively. General study outcomes and caveats: Because no samples from the day 14 peak response were available, repertoires could be characterized only after the peak T cell response. Spike-specific TCR breadth and depth rose significantly after two AZD1222 doses compared with day 0 and with MenACWY recipients. The 56-69-year group was small, and its depth increase did not reach significance, likely because of low power. Conclusions about previously exposed vaccinees are limited because only six or seven AZD1222 recipients were SARS-CoV-2 seropositive at baseline. Reportedly, almost half of the unique spike-specific TCRs recognized epitopes lying outside the regions that are mutated in the B.1.351 and B.1.1.7 variants. The whole spike protein was spanned by vaccine-associated CD4 TCRs, and dominant responses were seen in regions 160-218 and 743-854. Most participants were white British and females outnumbered males, and the authors suggested that clonal diversity may have been underestimated.

The sequence was obtained from an adult in good health. This material consisted of peripheral blood, taken on day 0 of AZD1222 vaccination. Recombination linked TRBV7-9 to TRBJ1-2; perhaps TRBD1 is the D gene, with 6 bases matching. The CDR3 sequence is CASSFSGDYGYTF. The DNA sequence is TGTGCCAGCAGCTTTTCAGGGGACTATGGCTACACCTTC. Here the CDR3 is joined to the reference TRBV7-9 and TRBJ1-2 genes, and the full variable domain is: DTGVSQNPRHKITKRGQNVTFRCDPISEHNRLYWYRQTLGQGPEFLTYFQNEAQLEKSRLLSDRFSAERPKGSFSTLEIQRTEQGDSAMYLCASSFSGDYGYTFGSGTRLTVV.